This T cell receptor beta chain was retrieved from a study of blood T cell repertoires in COVID-19. Produced via immunoSEQ multiplex PCR; TCRdb's table is partial and in-frame only. The sample yields 150,000 to 200,000 clones, around 83% seen once. V lost 1 base and J lost 0, with 19 bases in between. There are 18 residues in the CDR3. Germline CDR1 GTSNPN, CDR2 SVGIG (reference sequence). Source material: peripheral blood. This clonotype was obtained from a man younger than 30 with acute or convalescent COVID-19. This chain joins TRBV30 and TRBJ1-5; TRBD1 is a possible D gene (5 bases). The CDR3 spells CAWSEFLWTPNSNQPQHF. As DNA, the CDR3 is TGTGCCTGGAGTGAGTTCCTATGGACACCCAATAGCAATCAGCCCCAGCATTTT.